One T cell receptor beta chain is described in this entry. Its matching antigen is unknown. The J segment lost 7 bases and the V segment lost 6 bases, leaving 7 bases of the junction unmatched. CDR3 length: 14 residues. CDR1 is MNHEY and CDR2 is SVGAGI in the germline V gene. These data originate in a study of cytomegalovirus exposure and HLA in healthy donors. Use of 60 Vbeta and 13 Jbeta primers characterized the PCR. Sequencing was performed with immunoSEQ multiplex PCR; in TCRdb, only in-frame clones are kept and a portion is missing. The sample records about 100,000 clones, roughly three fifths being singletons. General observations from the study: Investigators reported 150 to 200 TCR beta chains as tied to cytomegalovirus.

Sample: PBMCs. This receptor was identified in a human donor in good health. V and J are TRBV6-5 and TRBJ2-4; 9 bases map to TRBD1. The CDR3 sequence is CASRGQGVGNIQYF. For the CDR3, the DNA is TGTGCCAGCAGGGGACAGGGCGTCGGGAACATTCAGTACTTC.